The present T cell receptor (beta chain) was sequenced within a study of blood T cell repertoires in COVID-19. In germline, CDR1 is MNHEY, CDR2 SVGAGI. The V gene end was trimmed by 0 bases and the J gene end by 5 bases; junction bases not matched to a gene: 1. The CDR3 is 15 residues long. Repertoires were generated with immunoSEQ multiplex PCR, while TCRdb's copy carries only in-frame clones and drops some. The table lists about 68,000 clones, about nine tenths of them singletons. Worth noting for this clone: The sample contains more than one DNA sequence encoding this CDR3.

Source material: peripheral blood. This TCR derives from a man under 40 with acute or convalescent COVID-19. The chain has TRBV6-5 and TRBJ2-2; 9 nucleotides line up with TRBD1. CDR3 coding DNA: TGTGCCAGCAGTTACTCGGGGACAGGGACCGGGGAGCTGTTTTTT. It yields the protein CASSYSGTGTGELFF.